The 11 T cell receptor beta chains below come from one sample, sequenced in a study of blood T cell repertoires in COVID-19. This table comes from immunoSEQ multiplex PCR, and its TCRdb copy is limited to in-frame clones, with some not included. This table has more than 250,000 clones, about 85% appearing once. Sequencing was carried out using PBMCs or T cells enriched from blood (not recorded which). The receptors derive from a woman in her twenties or thirties who had recovered from COVID-19.

The J gene is TRBJ2-7, the V gene TRBV4-2, with TRBD1 matching 8 bases. This CDR3 contains 13 residues. The germline gives CDR1 LGHNA, CDR2 YNFKEQ. V dropped 1 base and J dropped 7; count of bases not matched to a gene: 3. CDR3 nucleotide sequence: TGTGCCAGCAGCCAAGGACAGGGGTGGGAGCAGTACTTC. Protein product: CASSQGQGWEQYF.

The rearrangement links TRBV19 to TRBJ1-5; 8 nucleotides line up with TRBD1. With 4 bases clipped from V and 4 bases from J, the junction kept 3 bases outside the gene matches. The CDR3 covers 14 residues. Germline loops: CDR1 LNHDA, CDR2 SQIVND (reference sequence). The CDR3 region has the DNA TGTGCCAGTAGTAACAACAGGGGGAATCAGCCCCAGCATTTT. Translated, it gives CASSNNRGNQPQHF.

The J gene is TRBJ2-7, the V gene TRBV9, with TRBD2 identical over 8 bases. Germline loops: CDR1 SGDLS, CDR2 YYNGEE. V was pared by 2 bases and J by 1 base, with 5 bases of the junction left unmatched. The CDR3 loop spans 15 amino acids. The CDR3 bases are TGTGCCAGCAGCGTCGCGGGGGGCCTTTCCTACGAGCAGTACTTC. It codes for CASSVAGGLSYEQYF.

This chain links TRBV14 with TRBJ1-2, with TRBD1 identical over 8 bases. V lost 4 bases, J lost 7 bases, and 5 bases stayed unmatched. Germline CDR1 and CDR2: SGHDN and FVKESK. The CDR3 consists of 13 residues. Written as DNA, the CDR3 is TGTGCCAGCAGCCGCAAGACAGGGGTTGGCTACACCTTC. Protein sequence: CASSRKTGVGYTF.

The DNA of the CDR3 is TGTGCCAGAAGCGGGAGACGAGGGGGTCCCGGTATCGTACCGTATAGCAATCAGCCCCAGCATTTT. The encoded protein is CARSGRRGGPGIVPYSNQPQHF. The chain has TRBV5-3 and TRBJ1-5; weak D call: TRBD1 (6 bases). TRBV5-3 is filed as an ORF, its function uncertain. Trimming left V 4 bases short and J 0 bases short, with 32 bases between. CDR3 length: 22 residues.

This chain links TRBV18 with TRBJ2-5; D not certain. Trimming shortened V by 0 bases and J by 4 bases, and 6 bases separated the two germline ends. CDR1 and CDR2 from the germline V gene are KGHSH and LQKENI. The CDR3 has 13 amino acids. The CDR3 spells CASSPPRGETQYF. CDR3 DNA sequence: TGTGCCAGCTCACCACCGAGAGGAGAGACCCAGTACTTC.

The chain couples TRBV18 to TRBJ1-2; a weak D match, TRBD1 (5 bases). Trimming took off 5 bases at V and 7 bases at J, with 17 bases between the two ends. Germline CDR1 and CDR2: KGHSH and LQKENI. The CDR3 extends over 14 amino acids. CDR3 bases: TGTGCCAGCTCAACTCAGGCCAGGGAGGGTGGCTACACCTTC. This codes for CASSTQAREGGYTF.

V is TRBV19 and J is TRBJ2-6; a weak D match, TRBD1 (6 bases). The CDR3 is made up of 16 amino acids. Trimming shortened V by 5 bases and J by 1 base, and 12 bases separated the two germline ends. From germline, CDR1 is LNHDA and CDR2 SQIVND (reference sequence). The CDR3 DNA sequence: TGTGCCAGTAGTGAGGACAGCAGTTCTGGGGCCAACGTCCTGACTTTC. It yields the protein CASSEDSSSGANVLTF.

The CDR3 sequence: CAKSSPGTGDHSNQPQHF. For the CDR3, the DNA is TGTGCCAAATCCTCTCCCGGGACAGGGGACCATAGCAATCAGCCCCAGCATTTT. This chain connects TRBV19 to TRBJ1-5; TRBD1 aligns across 10 bases. The CDR3 extends over 18 amino acids. After removal of 10 bases from V and 0 bases from J, the junction contained 15 bases not matched to a gene. Per the germline V gene, CDR1 is LNHDA and CDR2 is SQIVND (reference sequence).

The chain couples TRBV30 to TRBJ2-1, with 11 bases fitting TRBD1. Germline CDR1 GTSNPN, CDR2 SVGIG (reference sequence). The CDR3 contains 16 residues. The J segment lost 8 bases and the V segment lost 1 base, leaving 10 bases of the junction unmatched. The CDR3 region is CAWSEVGQGAFDEQFF. The CDR3 bases are TGTGCCTGGAGTGAGGTAGGACAGGGGGCGTTTGATGAGCAGTTCTTC.

V gene TRBV5-1 combines with J gene TRBJ1-2; D may be TRBD1 (5 bases). CDR1 is SGHRS, CDR2 YFSETQ, per germline. V dropped 3 bases and J dropped 7 bases, with 16 bases sitting between them. The CDR3 runs to 14 residues. The CDR3 sequence: CASSSEAQGGGYTF. The CDR3 bases are TGCGCCAGCAGCTCCGAGGCGCAGGGTGGTGGCTACACCTTC.